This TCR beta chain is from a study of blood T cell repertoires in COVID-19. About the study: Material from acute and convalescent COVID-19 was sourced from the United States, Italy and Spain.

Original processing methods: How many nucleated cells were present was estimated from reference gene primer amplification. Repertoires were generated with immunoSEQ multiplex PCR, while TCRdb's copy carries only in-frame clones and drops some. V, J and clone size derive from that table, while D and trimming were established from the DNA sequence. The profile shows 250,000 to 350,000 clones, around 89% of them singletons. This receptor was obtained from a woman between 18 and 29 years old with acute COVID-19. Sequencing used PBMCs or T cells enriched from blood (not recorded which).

CDR3 region: CASSLVAADTQYF. CDR3 bases: TGCGCCAGCAGCTTGGTAGCGGCAGATACGCAGTATTTT. V usage is TRBV5-1 and J usage is TRBJ2-3, with D maybe TRBD2 (6 bases). V gave up 0 bases and J gave up 4 bases, with 6 bases separating them. This CDR3 has 13 residues. The V gene's germline CDR1 is SGHRS and CDR2 YFSETQ.